The 18 T cell receptor beta chains below were found in one sample sequenced in a study of regulatory T cells in long-lasting Graves disease. Building of the TCR beta libraries involved iRepertoire HTBI primers and Arm-PCR of CDR3 regions. MiXCR, applied by TCRdb to the multiplex PCR reads, yields one record per CDR3 protein. This sample has about 440,000 distinct CDR3 sequences; about a sixth occur once, and the top ten carry around 11%. Time point here: newly diagnosed GD, antithyroid drugs for less than 3 months. PBMCs were the source of the RNA used for TCR sequencing. The same data also contributed to another study, on T cells in Graves' hyperthyroidism and ophthalmopathy.

This sample comprised peripheral blood mononuclear cells (PBMCs), obtained at new diagnosis, from a patient treated with antithyroid drugs. These receptors originate from a woman aged 25 to 45 with Graves disease.

This clonotype was seen more than once but under ten times. The gene calls are TRBV7-2 and TRBJ1-5, with TRBD1 as a possible D gene (6 bases). Germline V CDR1 and CDR2: SGHTA, FQGNSA. The ends were cut back, 1 base at V and 6 bases at J, with 13 bases in the middle. This CDR3 region has 15 residues. The CDR3 bases are TGTGCCAGCAGCTTAGGTCCAGGGGTAGGTCAGCCCCAGCATTTT. Its protein product is CASSLGPGVGQPQHF.

The chain links TRBV7-9 to TRBJ2-2, with unresolved D. The V end was cut by 4 bases, the J end by 6 bases, with 9 bases between. Germline V gene data show CDR1 as SEHNR and CDR2 as FQNEAQ (reference sequence). CDR3 size: 13 residues. CDR3 sequence: CASSSSTPGELFF. The CDR3 nucleotides are TGTGCCAGCAGCTCATCGACGCCCGGGGAGCTGTTTTTT.

This clonotype has only a few counts. CDR3 sequence reads: CASSLVGTSSYNEQFF. The CDR3 DNA reads TGTGCCAGCTCCCTAGTCGGGACTAGCAGCTACAATGAGCAGTTCTTC. The chain links TRBV7-2 to TRBJ2-1, with 9 positions matching TRBD2. The V gene's germline CDR1 is SGHTA and CDR2 FQGNSA. The J segment lost 3 bases and the V segment lost 8 bases, leaving 11 bases of the junction unmatched. The CDR3 runs 16 residues.

There are a few counts of this clonotype. The chain couples TRBV11-2 to TRBJ2-3; 7 bases map to TRBD2. Germline values: CDR1 SGHAT, CDR2 FQNNGV. Losses at the gene ends were 4 bases for V and 2 bases for J; bases not matched to a gene: 6. This CDR3 comprises 15 residues. The CDR3 here is CASSYSSGNTDTQYF. The CDR3 DNA reads as TGTGCCAGCAGCTACTCTAGCGGCAACACAGATACGCAGTATTTT.

This clonotype appeared many times. The CDR3 nucleotides read TGTGCCAGCAGTTTAGTCCCTGGTCCCGGGGGGATTCGCTACGAGCAGTACTTC. It specifies CASSLVPGPGGIRYEQYF. The chain is built from TRBV27 and TRBJ2-7; 7 positions match TRBD2. Germline V CDR1 and CDR2: MNHEY, SMNVEV (reference sequence). J gave up 3 bases and V 2 bases, and 16 bases lay outside the gene matches. CDR3 length: 18 amino acids.

There are many counts of this clonotype. The chain combines TRBV6-2 or TRBV6-3 with TRBJ2-3; no clear D. Germline CDR1 is MNHEY and CDR2 is SVGEGT. The CDR3 contains 14 residues. The V gene lost 4 bases and the J gene lost 1 base, with 9 bases spanning the gap. This CDR3 reads CASSFNPGTDTQYF. CDR3 in DNA: TGTGCCAGCAGTTTCAACCCCGGCACAGATACGCAGTATTTT.

Concerning this clonotype itself: This may be a read error, as it is one base from a much larger clone. The rearrangement uses TRBV10-3 and TRBJ2-1; a weak D match, TRBD2 (5 bases). The CDR3 extends over 16 amino acids. Germline V lookup: CDR1 ENHRY, CDR2 SYGVKD. Here the CDR3 DNA reads TGTACCATCAGTGGTCAGTGGACTCCCGCTAGGAATGAGCAGTTCTTC. Protein product: CTISGQWTPARNEQFF.

This clonotype was observed a few times. The chain uses TRBV6-1 and TRBJ1-1; no clear D. Germline CDR1 is MNHNS and CDR2 is SASEGT. The CDR3 spans 13 residues. Trimming cost V 7 bases and J 6 bases, with 15 bases left between them. CDR3 coding DNA: TGTGCCAGCAACAAAGGGATAAGGGCTGAAGCTTTCTTT. Encoded protein: CASNKGIRAEAFF.

This clonotype was found a few times. This chain uses TRBV6-2 or TRBV6-3 with TRBJ1-1; possibly TRBD1 for D (5 bases). Trimming shortened V by 2 bases and J by 6 bases, and 22 bases separated the two germline ends. CDR1 is MNHEY, CDR2 SVGEGT, per germline. The CDR3 is 17 amino acids. This CDR3 reads CASSYPTGRVKKPEAFF. DNA of the CDR3: TGTGCCAGCAGTTACCCCACGGGCAGGGTAAAGAAGCCTGAAGCTTTCTTT.

This clonotype was observed many times. The J gene is TRBJ2-7, the V gene TRBV5-1, with D perhaps matching TRBD1 (5 bases). Germline V gene lookup returns CDR1 SGHRS and CDR2 YFSETQ. This CDR3 comprises 13 residues. V lost 2 bases and J lost 3, with 9 bases in between. This CDR3 reads CASSFDRNYEQYF. The CDR3, as DNA: TGCGCCAGCAGCTTCGACAGAAACTACGAGCAGTACTTC.

This clonotype was observed a few times. The V and J genes are TRBV3-1 and TRBJ2-4; tentative D call: TRBD1 (6 bases). The germline V gene has CDR1 LGHDT and CDR2 YNNKEL (reference sequence). The CDR3 sequence is 17 residues long. V lost 1 base, J lost 4 bases, and 17 bases lay in between. The CDR3 here is CASSQVLHKGTKNIQYF. CDR3 nucleotides: TGTGCCAGCAGCCAAGTACTTCACAAGGGGACAAAAAACATTCAGTACTTC.

J is TRBJ2-7 and V is TRBV20-1; D might be TRBD1 (6 bases). Germline V gives CDR1 DFQATT, CDR2 SNEGSKA (reference sequence). V was shortened by 6 bases and J by 0 bases, with 18 bases between the two germline ends. The CDR3 totals 15 residues. The chain's CDR3 is CSAPPRDTSSYEQYF. The CDR3, as DNA: TGCAGTGCACCCCCCCGGGACACGAGCTCCTACGAGCAGTACTTC.

Many counts were recorded for this clonotype. This chain links TRBV5-1 with TRBJ2-5; no clear D gene. The CDR3 loop spans 15 amino acids. Germline V lookup: CDR1 SGHRS, CDR2 YFSETQ. With 0 bases removed from V and 5 bases from J, the gap between germline ends came to 14 bases. CDR3 sequence reads: CASSLAPVGRETQYF. For the CDR3, the DNA is TGCGCCAGCAGCTTGGCCCCGGTGGGTCGGGAGACCCAGTACTTC.

There are many counts of this clonotype. The rearrangement uses TRBV2 and TRBJ2-1; 7 bases agree with TRBD2. The CDR3 totals 15 residues. V gave up 7 bases and J gave up 0 bases; unmatched junction bases: 6. From germline, CDR1 is SNHLY and CDR2 FYNNEI. CDR3 sequence reads: CASNRGRSSYNEQFF. As DNA, the CDR3 is TGTGCCAGCAATCGCGGGAGAAGCTCCTACAATGAGCAGTTCTTC.

This clonotype was recorded many times. This sequence joins TRBV7-9 and TRBJ2-1, with D perhaps TRBD1 (5 bases). V lost 1 base and J 3 bases, leaving 13 bases between the germline ends. The germline V gene has CDR1 SEHNR and CDR2 FQNEAQ (reference sequence). This CDR3 is built from 16 residues. CDR3 region: CASSLVQVSIYNEQFF. CDR3 DNA: TGTGCCAGCAGCTTAGTACAGGTTTCGATCTACAATGAGCAGTTCTTC. Full variable domain (outside the CDR3, taken from reference TRBV7-9 and TRBJ2-1): DTGVSQNPRHKITKRGQNVTFRCDPISEHNRLYWYRQTLGQGPEFLTYFQNEAQLEKSRLLSDRFSAERPKGSFSTLEIQRTEQGDSAMYLCASSLVQVSIYNEQFFGPGTRLTVL.

This clonotype has a count of ten or more. The CDR3 loop is CSANPPAGSYEQYF. CDR3 coding DNA: TGCAGTGCTAACCCCCCGGCTGGCTCCTACGAGCAGTACTTC. The rearrangement links TRBV20-1 to TRBJ2-7; no clear D. The ends were cut back, 4 bases at V and 0 bases at J, with 13 bases in the middle. The CDR3 runs to 14 residues. Germline-derived CDR1 and CDR2 are DFQATT and SNEGSKA (reference sequence).

With respect to this clonotype: A much larger clone lies one base from this, so it may be a read error. The chain is built from TRBV11-2 and TRBJ1-1; the D is unclear. This CDR3 spans 14 amino acids. Germline CDR1 is SGHAT and CDR2 is FQNNGV. The CDR3 loop is CASSFSVLNTEGFF. In DNA, the CDR3 is TGTGCCAGCAGCTTTTCGGTTCTGAACACTGAAGGTTTCTTT.

In this sample, this clonotype turned up a few times. This chain uses TRBV19 with TRBJ2-5; D ambiguous. The J call is in doubt because the DNA end fits TRBJ2-1 better. The CDR3 runs to 13 residues. CDR1 and CDR2 (germline): LNHDA, SQIVND (reference sequence). CDR3: CASSIDRRNEQFF. Written as DNA, the CDR3 is TGTGCCAGTAGTATAGACAGGAGAAATGAGCAGTTCTTC.